This T cell receptor beta chain derives from a study of blood T cell repertoires in COVID-19. In the study overall: Sample material is recorded as cDNA or gDNA derived from T cells, B-cell-depleted T cells, or PBMCs.

Trimming shortened V by 5 bases and J by 3 bases, and 9 bases separated the two germline ends. Germline lookup yields CDR1 KGHDR and CDR2 SFDVKD. There are 13 residues in the CDR3. This clone was detected only once. Some clones are missing from TCRdb's copy, which holds only in-frame ones; the method was immunoSEQ multiplex PCR. The sample lists approximately 240,000 clones; around 87% were seen once. The TCR comes from a woman aged 25 to 39 with acute COVID-19. The chain couples TRBV24-1 to TRBJ1-2; no firm D call. Sequencing was carried out using PBMCs or T cells enriched from blood (not recorded which). The CDR3 region has the DNA TGTGCCACCAGTGTAGAGGATCACTATGGCTACACCTTC. Protein: CATSVEDHYGYTF.